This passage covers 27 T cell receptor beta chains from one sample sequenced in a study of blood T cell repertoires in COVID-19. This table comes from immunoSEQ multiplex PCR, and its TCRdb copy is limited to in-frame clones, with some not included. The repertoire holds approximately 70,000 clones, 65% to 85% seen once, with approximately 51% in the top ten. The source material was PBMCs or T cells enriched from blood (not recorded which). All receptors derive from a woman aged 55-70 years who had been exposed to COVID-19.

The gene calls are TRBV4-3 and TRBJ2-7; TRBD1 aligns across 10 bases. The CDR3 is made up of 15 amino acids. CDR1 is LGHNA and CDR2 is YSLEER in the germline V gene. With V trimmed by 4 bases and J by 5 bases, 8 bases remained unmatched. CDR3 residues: CASSLSRDRGHEQYF. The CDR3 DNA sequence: TGCGCCAGCAGCCTGTCCCGGGACAGGGGACACGAGCAGTACTTC.

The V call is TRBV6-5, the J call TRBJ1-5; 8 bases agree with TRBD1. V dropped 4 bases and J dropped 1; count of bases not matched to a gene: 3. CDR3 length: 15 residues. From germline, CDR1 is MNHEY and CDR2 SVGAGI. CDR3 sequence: CASSWTGSSNQPQHF. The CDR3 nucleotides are TGTGCCAGCAGTTGGACAGGGTCCAGCAATCAGCCCCAGCATTTT.

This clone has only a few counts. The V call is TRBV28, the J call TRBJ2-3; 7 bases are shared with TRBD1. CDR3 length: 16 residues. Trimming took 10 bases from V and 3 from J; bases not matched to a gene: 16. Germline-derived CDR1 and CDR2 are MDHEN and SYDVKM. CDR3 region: CATLPFTRQGTDTQYF. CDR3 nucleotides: TGTGCCACACTTCCATTCACTAGACAGGGAACAGATACGCAGTATTTT. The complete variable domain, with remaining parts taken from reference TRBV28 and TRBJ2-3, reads DVKVTQSSRYLVKRTGEKVFLECVQDMDHENMFWYRQDPGLGLRLIYFSYDVKMKEKGDIPEGYSVSREKKERFSLILESASTNQTSMYLCATLPFTRQGTDTQYFGPGTRLTVL.

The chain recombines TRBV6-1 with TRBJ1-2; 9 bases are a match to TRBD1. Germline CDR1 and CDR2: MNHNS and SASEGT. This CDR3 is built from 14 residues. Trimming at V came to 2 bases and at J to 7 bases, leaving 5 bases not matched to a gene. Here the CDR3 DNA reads TGTGCCAGCAGTGAAAGGGGACAGGGCCCTGGCTACACCTTC. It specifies CASSERGQGPGYTF.

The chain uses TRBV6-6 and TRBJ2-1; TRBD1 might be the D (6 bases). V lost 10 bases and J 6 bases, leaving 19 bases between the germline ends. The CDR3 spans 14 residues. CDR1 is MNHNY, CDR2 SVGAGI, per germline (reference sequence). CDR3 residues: CATKTDRPSNEQFF. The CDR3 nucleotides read TGTGCCACAAAAACCGACAGGCCATCCAATGAGCAGTTCTTC.

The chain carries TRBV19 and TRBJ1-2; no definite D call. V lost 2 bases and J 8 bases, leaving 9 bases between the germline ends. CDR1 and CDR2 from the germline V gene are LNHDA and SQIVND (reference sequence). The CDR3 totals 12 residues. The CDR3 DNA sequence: TGTGCCAGTAGTATAAGGAGCGGAGGCTACACCTTC. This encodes CASSIRSGGYTF.

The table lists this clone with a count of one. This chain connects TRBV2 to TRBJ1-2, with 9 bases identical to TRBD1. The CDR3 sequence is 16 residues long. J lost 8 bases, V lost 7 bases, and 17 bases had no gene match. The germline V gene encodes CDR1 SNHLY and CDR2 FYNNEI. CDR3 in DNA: TGTGCCAGCACGCGATTAACACCGGGACAGGGATCGGGCTACACCTTC. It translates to CASTRLTPGQGSGYTF.

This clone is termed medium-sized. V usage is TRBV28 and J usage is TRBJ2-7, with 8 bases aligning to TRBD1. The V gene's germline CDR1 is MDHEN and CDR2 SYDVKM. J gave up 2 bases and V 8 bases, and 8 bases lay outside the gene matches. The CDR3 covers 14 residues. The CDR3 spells CASLRQGSPYEQYF. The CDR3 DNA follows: TGTGCCAGCCTAAGACAGGGGAGCCCCTACGAGCAGTACTTC.

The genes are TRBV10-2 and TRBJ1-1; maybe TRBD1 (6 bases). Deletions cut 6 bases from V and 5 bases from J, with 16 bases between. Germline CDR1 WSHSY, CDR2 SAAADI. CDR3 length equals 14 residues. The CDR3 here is CASSGTQRMTEAFF. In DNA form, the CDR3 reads TGCGCCAGCAGCGGGACACAGCGAATGACTGAAGCTTTCTTT.

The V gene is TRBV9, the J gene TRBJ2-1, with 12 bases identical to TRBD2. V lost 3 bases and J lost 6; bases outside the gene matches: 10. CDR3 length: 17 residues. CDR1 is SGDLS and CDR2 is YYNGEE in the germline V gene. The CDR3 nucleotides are TGTGCCAGCAGCGCAACAACCACTAGCGGGGGGCTCAATGAGCAGTTCTTC. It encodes CASSATTTSGGLNEQFF.

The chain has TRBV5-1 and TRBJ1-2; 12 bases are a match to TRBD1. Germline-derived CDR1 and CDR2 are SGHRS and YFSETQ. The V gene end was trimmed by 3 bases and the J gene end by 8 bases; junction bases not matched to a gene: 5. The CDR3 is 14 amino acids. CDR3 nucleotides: TGCGCCAGCAGCTCCGGGACAGGGGGCGCGGGCTACACCTTC. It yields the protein CASSSGTGGAGYTF.

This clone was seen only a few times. CDR3 region: CASSSPARFYEQYF. The CDR3 bases are TGTGCCAGCAGCTCCCCTGCTAGATTCTACGAGCAGTACTTC. The gene calls are TRBV7-2 and TRBJ2-7; no reliable D call. The germline CDR1 and CDR2 sequences are SGHTA and FQGNSA. V lost 4 bases to trimming and J lost 3 bases, with 13 bases between them. The CDR3 has 14 residues.

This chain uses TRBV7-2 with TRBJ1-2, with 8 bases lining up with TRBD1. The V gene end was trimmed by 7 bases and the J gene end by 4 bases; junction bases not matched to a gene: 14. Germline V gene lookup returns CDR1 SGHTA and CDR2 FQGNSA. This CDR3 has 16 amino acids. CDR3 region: CASTHRADRGAYGYTF. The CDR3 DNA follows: TGTGCCAGCACCCACCGGGCAGACAGGGGCGCCTATGGCTACACCTTC.

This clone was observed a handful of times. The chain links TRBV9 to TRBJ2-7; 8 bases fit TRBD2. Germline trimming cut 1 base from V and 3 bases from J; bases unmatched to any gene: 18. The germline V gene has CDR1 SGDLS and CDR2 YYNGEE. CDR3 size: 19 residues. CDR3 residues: CASSVRPAGVGKGLYEQYF. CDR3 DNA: TGTGCCAGCAGCGTAAGGCCAGCGGGAGTGGGGAAGGGACTCTACGAGCAGTACTTC.

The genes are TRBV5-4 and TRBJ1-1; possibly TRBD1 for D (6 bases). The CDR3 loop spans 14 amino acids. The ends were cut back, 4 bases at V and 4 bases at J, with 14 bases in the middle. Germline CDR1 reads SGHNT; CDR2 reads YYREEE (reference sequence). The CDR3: CASSPQGALTEAFF. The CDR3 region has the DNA TGTGCCAGCAGCCCACAGGGTGCTCTCACTGAAGCTTTCTTT.

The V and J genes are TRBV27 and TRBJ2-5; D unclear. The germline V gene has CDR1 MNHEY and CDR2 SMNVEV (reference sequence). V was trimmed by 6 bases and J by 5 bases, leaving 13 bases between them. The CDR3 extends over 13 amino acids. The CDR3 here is CASRRRNGETQYF. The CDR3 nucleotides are TGTGCCAGCAGACGCCGAAACGGGGAGACCCAGTACTTC.

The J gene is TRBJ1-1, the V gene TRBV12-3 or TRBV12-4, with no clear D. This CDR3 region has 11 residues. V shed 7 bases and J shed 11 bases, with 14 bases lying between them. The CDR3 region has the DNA TGTGCCAGCACGGCGGGATTGGCCGCTTTCTTT. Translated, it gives CASTAGLAAFF.

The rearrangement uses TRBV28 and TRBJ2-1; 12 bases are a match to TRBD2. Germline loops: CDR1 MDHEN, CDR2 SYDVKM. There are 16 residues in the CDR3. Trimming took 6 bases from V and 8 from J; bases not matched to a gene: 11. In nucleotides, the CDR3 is TGTGCCAGCAGGTGGGGGCTAGCGGGAGGGGTCCATGAGCAGTTCTTC. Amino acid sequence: CASRWGLAGGVHEQFF.

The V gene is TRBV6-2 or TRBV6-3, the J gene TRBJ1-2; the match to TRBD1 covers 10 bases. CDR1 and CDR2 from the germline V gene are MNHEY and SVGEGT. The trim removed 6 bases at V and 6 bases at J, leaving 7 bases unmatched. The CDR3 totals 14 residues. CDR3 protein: CASSPGQGDDGYTF. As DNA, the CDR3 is TGTGCCAGCAGCCCCGGACAGGGGGATGATGGCTACACCTTC.

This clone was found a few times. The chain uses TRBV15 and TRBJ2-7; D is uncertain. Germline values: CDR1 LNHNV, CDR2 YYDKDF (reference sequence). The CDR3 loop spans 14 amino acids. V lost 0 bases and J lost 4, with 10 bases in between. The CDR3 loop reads CATSREKVGYEQYF. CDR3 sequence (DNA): TGTGCCACCAGCAGAGAGAAGGTCGGGTACGAGCAGTACTTC. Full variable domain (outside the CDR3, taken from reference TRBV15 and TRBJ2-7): DAMVIQNPRYQVTQFGKPVTLSCSQTLNHNVMYWYQQKSSQAPKLLFHYYDKDFNNEADTPDNFQSRRPNTSFCFLDIRSPGLGDTAMYLCATSREKVGYEQYFGPGTRLTVT.

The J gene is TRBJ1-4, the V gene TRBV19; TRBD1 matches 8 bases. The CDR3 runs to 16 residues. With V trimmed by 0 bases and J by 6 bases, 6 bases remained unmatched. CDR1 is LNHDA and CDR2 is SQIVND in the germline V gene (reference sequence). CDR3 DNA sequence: TGTGCCAGTAGTATAGACGGACAGGGAATATATGAAAAACTGTTTTTT. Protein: CASSIDGQGIYEKLFF.

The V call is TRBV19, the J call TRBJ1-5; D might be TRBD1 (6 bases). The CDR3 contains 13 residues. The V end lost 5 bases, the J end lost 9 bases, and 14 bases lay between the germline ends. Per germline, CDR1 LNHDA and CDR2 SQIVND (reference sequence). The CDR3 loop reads CASSAGQTGPQHF. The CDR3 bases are TGTGCCAGTAGTGCCGGACAGACGGGGCCCCAGCATTTT.

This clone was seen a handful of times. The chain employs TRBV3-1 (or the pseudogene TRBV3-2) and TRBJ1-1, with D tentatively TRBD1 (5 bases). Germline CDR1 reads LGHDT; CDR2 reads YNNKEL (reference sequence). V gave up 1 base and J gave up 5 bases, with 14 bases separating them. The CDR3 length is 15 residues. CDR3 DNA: TGTGCCAGCAGCCAAGGATTAGTGTCAGGGACTGAAGCTTTCTTT. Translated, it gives CASSQGLVSGTEAFF.

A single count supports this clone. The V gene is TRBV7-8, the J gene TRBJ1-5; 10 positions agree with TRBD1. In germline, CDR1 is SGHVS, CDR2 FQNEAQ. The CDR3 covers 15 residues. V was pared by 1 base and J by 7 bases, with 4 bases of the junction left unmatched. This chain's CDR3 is CASSLGGQGSQPQHF. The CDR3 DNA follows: TGTGCCAGCAGCTTAGGGGGACAGGGGAGCCAGCCCCAGCATTTT.

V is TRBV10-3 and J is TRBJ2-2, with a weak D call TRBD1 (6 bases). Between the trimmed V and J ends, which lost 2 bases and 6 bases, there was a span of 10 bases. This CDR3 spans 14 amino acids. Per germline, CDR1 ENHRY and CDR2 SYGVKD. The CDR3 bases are TGTGCCATCAGTGAGATAACAGGGCCCGGGGAGCTGTTTTTT. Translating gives CAISEITGPGELFF.

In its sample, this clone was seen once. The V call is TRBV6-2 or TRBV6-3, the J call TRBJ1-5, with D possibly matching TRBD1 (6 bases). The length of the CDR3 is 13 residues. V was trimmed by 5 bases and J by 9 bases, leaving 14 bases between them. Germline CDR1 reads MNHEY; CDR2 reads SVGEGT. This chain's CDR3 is CASSMTGNRPQHF. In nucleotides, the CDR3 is TGTGCCAGCAGTATGACAGGCAATAGGCCCCAGCATTTT.

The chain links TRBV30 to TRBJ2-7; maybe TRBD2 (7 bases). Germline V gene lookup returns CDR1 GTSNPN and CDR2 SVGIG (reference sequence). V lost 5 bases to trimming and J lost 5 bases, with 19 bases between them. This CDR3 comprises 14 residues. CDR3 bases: TGTGCCTGGGGCCGGGGGCGGGAGTGGAACGAGCAGTACTTC. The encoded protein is CAWGRGREWNEQYF.